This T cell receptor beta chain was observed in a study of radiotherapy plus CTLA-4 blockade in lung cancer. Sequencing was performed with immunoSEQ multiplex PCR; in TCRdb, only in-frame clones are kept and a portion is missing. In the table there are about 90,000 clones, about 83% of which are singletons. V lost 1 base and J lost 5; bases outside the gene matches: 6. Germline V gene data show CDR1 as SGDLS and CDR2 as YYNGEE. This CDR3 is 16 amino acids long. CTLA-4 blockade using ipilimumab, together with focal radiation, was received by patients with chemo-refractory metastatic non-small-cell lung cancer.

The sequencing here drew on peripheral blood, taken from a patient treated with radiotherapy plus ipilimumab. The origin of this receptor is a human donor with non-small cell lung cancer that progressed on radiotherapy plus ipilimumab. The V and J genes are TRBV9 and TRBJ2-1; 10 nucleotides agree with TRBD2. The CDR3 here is CASSVNLAGVDNEQFF. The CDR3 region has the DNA TGTGCCAGCAGCGTAAACCTAGCGGGAGTAGACAATGAGCAGTTCTTC.